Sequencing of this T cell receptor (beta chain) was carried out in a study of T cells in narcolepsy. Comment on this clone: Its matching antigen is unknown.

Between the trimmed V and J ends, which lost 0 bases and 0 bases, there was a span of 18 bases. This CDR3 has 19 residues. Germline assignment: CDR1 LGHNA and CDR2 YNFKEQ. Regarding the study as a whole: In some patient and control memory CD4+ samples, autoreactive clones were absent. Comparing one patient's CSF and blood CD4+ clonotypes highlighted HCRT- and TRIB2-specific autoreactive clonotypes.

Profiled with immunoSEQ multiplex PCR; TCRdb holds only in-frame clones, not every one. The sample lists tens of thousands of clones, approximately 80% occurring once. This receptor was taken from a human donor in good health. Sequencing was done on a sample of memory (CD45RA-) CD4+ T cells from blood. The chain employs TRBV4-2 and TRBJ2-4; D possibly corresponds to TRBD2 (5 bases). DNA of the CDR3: TGTGCCAGCAGCCAAGATTGGAGCGGAGTGGCTATAGCCAAAAACATTCAGTACTTC. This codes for CASSQDWSGVAIAKNIQYF.